This TCR beta chain originates from a study of T cells after yellow fever vaccination. The study's findings and limits: Across the CD4 and CD8 compartments, a small share of clonotypes was present in both. A large majority of primary-vaccination clones showed up again after the booster (roughly 96% CD4, about 90% CD8).

TCRdb passed the 5' RACE reads through MiXCR, listing each CDR3 protein once. The sample consists of about 320,000 distinct CDR3 sequences, approximately 4% of them appearing once. Germline V gene lookup returns CDR1 LGHNA and CDR2 YSLEER. Trimming cost V 4 bases and J 0 bases; bases outside gene matches: 6. The CDR3 extends over 16 amino acids. Comment on this clonotype: Its antigen is not known.

The material was PBMCs, obtained 15 days after the yellow fever booster vaccination. The chain is built from TRBV4-3 and TRBJ2-7, with 10 bases aligning to TRBD1. The sequence came from a man younger than 30 who received the YFV17D yellow fever vaccine. CDR3 residues: CASSRRTGGNSYEQYF. As DNA, the CDR3 is TGCGCCAGCAGCCGGCGGACAGGGGGGAACTCCTACGAGCAGTACTTC.